The next 19 T cell receptor beta chains were all read from a single sample in a study of T cell repertoires in aging, cancer and after chemotherapy (dated by TCRdb to about 2019). Genomic DNA extracted from peripheral blood, rather than sorted cells or RNA, was used as the source for amplification of TCR beta rearrangements. The sample was run on an Illumina MiSeq. Multiplex touch-down PCR with a mixed TRB-A/B primer pool was used to amplify rearranged TRB sequences covering the V, D and J segments. The public reads were reprocessed in TCRdb via fastp at Q25 and MiXCR, keeping in-frame beta chains. Rows with one shared CDR3 protein collapse into an entry with the most common genes and DNA. This sample comprises about 4,300 distinct CDR3 sequences, 29% of them detected only once. Of the sample, about 45% is held by the ten largest clones. The sequenced sample was blood. The receptor set was obtained from a human donor in good health.

The sample holds a few counts of this clonotype. The rearrangement joins TRBV7-6 to TRBJ2-2, with 8 bases that match TRBD2. There are 18 residues in the CDR3. V gave up 1 base and J gave up 1 base; unmatched junction bases: 8. Germline loops: CDR1 SGHVS, CDR2 FNYEAQ. CDR3 DNA sequence: TGTGCCAGCAGCTTAGGCCTGACGGGACTAGGGAACACCGGGGAGCTGTTTTTT. This encodes CASSLGLTGLGNTGELFF.

In this sample, this clonotype turned up a few times. The chain is built from TRBV27 and TRBJ2-5; D gene uncertain. The V end was cut by 0 bases, the J end by 3 bases, with 14 bases between. Germline CDR1 MNHEY, CDR2 SMNVEV (reference sequence). The CDR3 totals 16 residues. CDR3 sequence: CASSLSPGSREETQYF. As DNA, the CDR3 is TGTGCCAGCAGTTTATCCCCCGGGTCGAGAGAAGAGACCCAGTACTTC.

By sample fraction, this clonotype is medium-sized. This rearrangement joins TRBV6-5 to TRBJ2-1; D remains unclear. V was trimmed by 8 bases and J by 1 base, leaving 6 bases between them. The CDR3 contains 12 residues. Germline V gives CDR1 MNHEY, CDR2 SVGAGI. CDR3: CASWASYNEQFF. The CDR3 nucleotides read TGTGCCAGCTGGGCGTCCTACAATGAGCAGTTCTTC.

Within the sample, this clonotype is medium-sized. This chain's CDR3 is CASRNSGQGRDSPLHF. CDR3 sequence (DNA): TGTGCCAGCAGAAACTCGGGACAGGGGAGAGACTCACCCCTCCACTTT. The chain joins TRBV6-5 to TRBJ1-6; 10 bases align to TRBD1. Germline trimming cut 6 bases from V and 10 bases from J; bases unmatched to any gene: 12. CDR1 is MNHEY and CDR2 is SVGAGI in the germline V gene. The CDR3 is made up of 16 amino acids.

Of note for this clonotype: This may arise from a read error, as a much more abundant clone is one base away. J is TRBJ2-5 and V is TRBV6-5; 12 nucleotides line up with TRBD2. Trimming took 6 bases from V and 4 from J; bases not matched to a gene: 6. Germline loops: CDR1 MNHEY, CDR2 SVGAGI. The CDR3 totals 15 residues. The CDR3 DNA is TGTGCCAGCAGGCAGGTACTAGCGGGAGGAGAGACCCAGTACTTC. It specifies CASRQVLAGGETQYF.

This clonotype was found a few times. The chain employs TRBV24-1 and TRBJ1-5; D is unclear. Germline V gene sequence: CDR1 KGHDR, CDR2 SFDVKD. Deletions cut 1 base from V and 11 bases from J, with 11 bases between. The CDR3 totals 13 residues. The CDR3 sequence: CATSDFKSRTQHF. CDR3 nucleotide sequence: TGTGCCACCAGTGATTTTAAATCCAGGACCCAGCATTTT.

This clonotype was seen a handful of times. The V and J genes are TRBV7-9 and TRBJ2-5; 7 bases agree with TRBD1. Trimming took 5 bases from V and 5 from J; bases not matched to a gene: 11. The CDR3 runs to 15 residues. Germline CDR1 is SEHNR and CDR2 is FQNEAQ (reference sequence). CDR3 loop: CASSPRQGGGETQYF. CDR3 DNA sequence: TGTGCCAGCAGCCCTAGACAGGGTGGCGGGGAGACCCAGTACTTC.

The chain combines TRBV28 with TRBJ2-5, with 7 nucleotides matching TRBD2. The V gene's germline CDR1 is MDHEN and CDR2 SYDVKM. This CDR3 is built from 14 residues. V lost 10 bases, J lost 2 bases, and 10 bases stayed unmatched. CDR3 DNA: TGTGCCACCTTCCGAGCGGGACTACAAGAGACCCAGTACTTC. Translation gives CATFRAGLQETQYF.

With regard to this clonotype: The junction does not match germline at one end; this may be a read error. The chain has TRBV19 and TRBJ2-2; 7 bases agree with TRBD2. In germline, CDR1 is LNHDA, CDR2 SQIVND (reference sequence). The CDR3 runs to 14 residues. CDR3 sequence reads: CASSRGGNTGEPFF. Written as DNA, the CDR3 is TGTGCCAGTAGTAGGGGGGGAAACACCGGGGAGCCGTTTTTT.

This clonotype was counted a few times. J is TRBJ2-7 and V is TRBV27; the match to TRBD1 covers 7 bases. V was pared by 4 bases and J by 3 bases, with 6 bases of the junction left unmatched. Germline V gives CDR1 MNHEY, CDR2 SMNVEV (reference sequence). This CDR3 region has 14 residues. CDR3: CASSSGTVNYEQYF. In nucleotides, the CDR3 is TGTGCCAGCAGTTCGGGGACAGTTAACTACGAGCAGTACTTC.

Note on this clonotype: The junction differs from germline at one of its ends, possibly a read error. Here the CDR3 DNA reads TGTGCCCTATGGGGGGGGGGAAAACTTTTTTTT. Encoded protein: CALWGGGKLFF. The chain recombines TRBV27 with TRBJ1-4; possibly TRBD1 for D (5 bases). The CDR3 has 11 amino acids. The germline V gene has CDR1 MNHEY and CDR2 SMNVEV (reference sequence).

This chain connects TRBV28 to TRBJ2-6; D not resolved. Germline values: CDR1 MDHEN, CDR2 SYDVKM. The CDR3 totals 15 residues. Trimming shortened V by 6 bases and J by 1 base, and 10 bases separated the two germline ends. This CDR3 is CASRRDVSGANVLTF. In nucleotides, the CDR3 is TGTGCCAGCAGACGAGATGTGTCTGGGGCCAACGTCCTGACTTTC.

The V gene is TRBV5-5, the J gene TRBJ1-2, with D tentatively TRBD1 (5 bases). Germline loops: CDR1 SGHKS, CDR2 YYEKEE (reference sequence). V lost 4 bases to trimming and J lost 0 bases, with 25 bases between them. The CDR3 totals 19 residues. The CDR3: CASSVGLRGTVLSNYGYTF. In DNA form, the CDR3 reads TGTGCCAGCAGCGTAGGCCTCCGTGGGACGGTTTTATCTAACTATGGCTACACCTTC.

This clonotype has more than one count but fewer than ten. The rearrangement links TRBV6-2 or TRBV6-3 to TRBJ2-1; D possibly corresponds to TRBD1 (5 bases). CDR1 and CDR2 from the germline V gene are MNHEY and SVGEGT. The V gene lost 3 bases and the J gene lost 10 bases, with 10 bases spanning the gap. There are 12 residues in the CDR3. The CDR3 coding sequence is TGTGCCAGCAGTTATTCCCCAGGGGAGCAGTTCTTC. Translating it yields CASSYSPGEQFF.

In its sample, this clonotype was seen a few times. The rearrangement joins TRBV24-1 to TRBJ2-7, with D maybe TRBD1 (5 bases). The ends were cut back, 12 bases at V and 3 bases at J, with 17 bases in the middle. This CDR3 has 13 amino acids. CDR1 is KGHDR, CDR2 SFDVKD, per germline. The CDR3 DNA follows: TGTGCCGTCTCGTCAGGGTACAACTACGAGCAGTACTTC. Translating it yields CAVSSGYNYEQYF.

This clonotype has just a few counts. This rearrangement joins TRBV6-2 or TRBV6-3 to TRBJ2-7, with D unclear. CDR1 is MNHEY and CDR2 is SVGEGT in the germline V gene. The CDR3 spans 12 residues. V was trimmed by 4 bases and J by 1 base, leaving 5 bases between them. CDR3 nucleotide sequence: TGTGCCAGCAGTTCAACTTCCTACGAGCAGTACTTC. Its protein product is CASSSTSYEQYF.

This clonotype was observed a handful of times. The chain employs TRBV6-6 and TRBJ1-1; D perhaps matches TRBD1 (5 bases). V lost 5 bases and J lost 0, with 13 bases in between. Germline CDR1 and CDR2: MNHNY and SVGAGI (reference sequence). The CDR3 runs 15 residues. CDR3 region: CASSQMTAVNTEAFF. CDR3 coding DNA: TGTGCCAGCAGTCAGATGACAGCAGTGAACACTGAAGCTTTCTTT.

This clonotype is medium-sized (0.01 to 0.1%) within its sample. The chain uses TRBV6-5 and TRBJ1-6; no reliable D call. Trimming pared 4 bases from V and 10 bases from J, leaving 8 bases between. Looked up from germline, CDR1 is MNHEY and CDR2 is SVGAGI. This CDR3 is built from 12 residues. In DNA form, the CDR3 reads TGTGCCAGCAGTTCCCCGGGATCACCCCTCCACTTT. It is translated as CASSSPGSPLHF.

V and J are TRBV18 and TRBJ1-2; maybe TRBD1 (5 bases). Per the germline V gene, CDR1 is KGHSH and CDR2 is LQKENI. Trimming removed 5 bases at V and 4 bases at J, with 17 bases between. This CDR3 contains 15 residues. The CDR3 DNA reads TGTGCCAGCTCATCAACAGGCGGCAGACCCTATGGCTACACCTTC. Amino acids: CASSSTGGRPYGYTF.